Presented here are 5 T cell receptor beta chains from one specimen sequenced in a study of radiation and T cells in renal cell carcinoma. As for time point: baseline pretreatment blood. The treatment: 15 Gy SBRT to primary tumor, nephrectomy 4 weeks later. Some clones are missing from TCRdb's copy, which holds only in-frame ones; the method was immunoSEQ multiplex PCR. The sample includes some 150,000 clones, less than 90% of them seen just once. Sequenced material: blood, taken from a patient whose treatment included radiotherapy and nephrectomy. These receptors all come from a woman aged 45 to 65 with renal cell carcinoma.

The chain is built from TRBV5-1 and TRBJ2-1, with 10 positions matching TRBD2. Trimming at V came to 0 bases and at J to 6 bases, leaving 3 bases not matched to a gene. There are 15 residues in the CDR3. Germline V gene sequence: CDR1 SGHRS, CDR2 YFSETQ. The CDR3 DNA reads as TGCGCCAGCAGCTTGGCCAGCGGGAGGGTCAATGAGCAGTTCTTC. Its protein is CASSLASGRVNEQFF.

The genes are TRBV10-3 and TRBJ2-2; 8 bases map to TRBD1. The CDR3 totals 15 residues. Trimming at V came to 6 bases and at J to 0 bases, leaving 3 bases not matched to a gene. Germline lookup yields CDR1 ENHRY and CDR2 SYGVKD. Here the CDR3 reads CAISSGQANTGELFF. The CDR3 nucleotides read TGTGCCATCAGCTCGGGACAGGCGAACACCGGGGAGCTGTTTTTT.

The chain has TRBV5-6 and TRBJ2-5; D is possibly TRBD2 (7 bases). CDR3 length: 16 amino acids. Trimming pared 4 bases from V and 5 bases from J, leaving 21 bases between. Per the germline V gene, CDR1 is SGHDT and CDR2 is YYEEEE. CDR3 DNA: TGTGCCAGCAGCCCACCCGGAGGGGGGGCACTTGAGACCCAGTACTTC. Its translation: CASSPPGGGALETQYF.

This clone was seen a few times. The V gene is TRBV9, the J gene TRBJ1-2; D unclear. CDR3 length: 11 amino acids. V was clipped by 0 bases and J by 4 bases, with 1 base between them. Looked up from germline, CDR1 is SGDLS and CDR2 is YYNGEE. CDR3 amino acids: CASSVGYGYTF. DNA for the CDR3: TGTGCCAGCAGCGTAGGCTATGGCTACACCTTC.

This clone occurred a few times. This chain's CDR3 is CASSLGQGGDPYGYTF. Here the CDR3 DNA reads TGTGCCAGCAGCTTGGGCCAGGGTGGGGATCCTTATGGCTACACCTTC. The rearrangement uses TRBV5-7 and TRBJ1-2; tentative D call: TRBD1 (5 bases). TRBV5-7 counts as an open reading frame of uncertain function. Trimming took off 0 bases at V and 5 bases at J, with 17 bases between the two ends. This CDR3 has 16 amino acids.